Below, 23 T cell receptor beta chains from the same sample are listed, as sequenced in a study of T cells in Graves' hyperthyroidism and ophthalmopathy. TCR beta CDR3 region amplification was performed from RNA transcripts. HTBI primers were the set used in a first-round RT-PCR of the TCR CDR3. TCRdb used MiXCR to reprocess the multiplex PCR reads, holding one entry per CDR3 protein. The repertoire has hundreds of thousands of distinct CDR3 sequences, about 15% of them found once; the top ten carry almost 6%. The sequencing input was blood. Receptor source: a woman in her twenties or thirties with Graves' hyperthyroidism that later progressed to Graves' ophthalmopathy.

This clonotype was counted ten times or more. CDR3 region: CASSQFPRRDSGGKLFF. The CDR3 DNA sequence: TGTGCCAGCAGCCAGTTTCCCCGGCGGGACAGCGGGGGAAAACTGTTTTTT. J is TRBJ1-4 and V is TRBV27, with 7 positions matching TRBD1. CDR1 and CDR2 (germline): MNHEY, SMNVEV (reference sequence). The CDR3 totals 17 residues. The J segment lost 10 bases and the V segment lost 6 bases, leaving 20 bases of the junction unmatched.

This clonotype was picked up many times. The chain is built from TRBV20-1 and TRBJ2-5; the D gene is possibly TRBD2 (6 bases). CDR3 length: 15 amino acids. Per germline, CDR1 DFQATT and CDR2 SNEGSKA (reference sequence). Trimming cost V 1 base and J 2 bases, with 14 bases left between them. The CDR3 DNA reads TGCAGTGCTAGAGGTCGGCCTAGCGAACAAGAGACCCAGTACTTC. Amino acid sequence: CSARGRPSEQETQYF.

This clonotype was seen at least ten times. This chain joins TRBV5-1 and TRBJ1-5, with D uncertain. The germline V and J ends were trimmed by 0 bases and 4 bases, with 11 bases remaining between them. Germline V CDR1 and CDR2: SGHRS, YFSETQ. The CDR3 totals 15 residues. CDR3 DNA: TGCGCCAGCAGCTTGGGGCCTCTCCGTAATCAGCCCCAGCATTTT. The encoded protein is CASSLGPLRNQPQHF.

In its sample, this clonotype was seen many times. This chain connects TRBV24-1 to TRBJ2-2, with unresolved D. The CDR3 spans 15 residues. Trimming cost V 4 bases and J 4 bases, with 12 bases left between them. In germline, CDR1 is KGHDR, CDR2 SFDVKD. The CDR3 spells CATSDPDGSTGELFF. The CDR3 nucleotides read TGTGCCACCAGTGACCCGGACGGTTCCACCGGGGAGCTGTTTTTT.

This clonotype was counted between two and nine times. This could be a read error, since a much larger clone is one nucleotide away. The V and J genes are TRBV28 and TRBJ2-3; D is perhaps TRBD2 (6 bases). V gave up 3 bases and J gave up 5 bases, with 6 bases separating them. There are 12 residues in the CDR3. Germline CDR1 is MDHEN and CDR2 is SYDVKM. The CDR3: CASSFGRDTQYF. Here the CDR3 DNA reads TGTGCCAGCAGTTTCGGGAGAGATACGCAGTATTTT.

The sample holds many counts of this clonotype. This chain connects TRBV18 to TRBJ2-1; the match to TRBD2 covers 13 bases. This CDR3 is built from 16 residues. With V trimmed by 6 bases and J by 8 bases, 10 bases remained unmatched. Germline-derived CDR1 and CDR2 are KGHSH and LQKENI. CDR3 amino acids: CASSHSGLAGADEQFF. The CDR3 coding sequence is TGTGCCAGCTCGCACTCCGGACTAGCGGGAGCGGATGAGCAGTTCTTC.

This clonotype was seen a handful of times. The chain joins TRBV5-1 to TRBJ2-3; 10 nucleotides align to TRBD2. There are 18 residues in the CDR3. Germline V lookup: CDR1 SGHRS, CDR2 YFSETQ. V dropped 2 bases and J dropped 3; count of bases not matched to a gene: 12. CDR3 region: CASSFFLSGRALTDTQYF. CDR3 DNA: TGCGCCAGCAGCTTTTTTCTGAGCGGGAGGGCCCTGACAGATACGCAGTATTTT.

Ten or more counts support this clonotype. This chain uses TRBV6-2 or TRBV6-3 with TRBJ2-5; TRBD2 agrees at 13 bases. V lost 8 bases, J lost 7 bases, and 7 bases stayed unmatched. The CDR3 runs 14 residues. Germline V lookup: CDR1 MNHEY, CDR2 SVGEGT. CDR3 residues: CASRGTSGIWTQYF. The DNA of the CDR3 is TGTGCCAGCCGTGGGACTAGCGGGATATGGACCCAGTACTTC.

V and J are TRBV12-3 or TRBV12-4 and TRBJ2-1, with D tentatively TRBD1 (5 bases). V gave up 1 base and J gave up 0 bases, with 19 bases separating them. The CDR3 runs 19 residues. DNA of the CDR3: TGTGCCAGCAGTTTAGGGGGCGTCAGGTATCCGAGCTCCTACAATGAGCAGTTCTTC. Translation: CASSLGGVRYPSSYNEQFF.

The genes are TRBV27 and TRBJ2-3; the D gene could be TRBD1 or TRBD2 (7 bases each). CDR3 length: 14 amino acids. The germline CDR1 and CDR2 sequences are MNHEY and SMNVEV (reference sequence). V was trimmed by 5 bases and J by 4 bases, leaving 13 bases between them. CDR3 sequence reads: CASSMTGRADTQYF. The CDR3 nucleotides are TGTGCCAGCAGTATGACAGGGAGGGCAGATACGCAGTATTTT.

This clonotype was counted only a few times. The CDR3 coding sequence is TGTGCCAGCTCCGGGACTAGCGATCCCTACGAGCAGTACTTC. Its translation: CASSGTSDPYEQYF. The chain combines TRBV6-1 with TRBJ2-7; the match to TRBD2 covers 10 bases. The CDR3 length is 14 residues. V lost 8 bases, J lost 2 bases, and 6 bases stayed unmatched. The V gene's germline CDR1 is MNHNS and CDR2 SASEGT.

This clonotype was recorded a few times. V and J are TRBV20-1 and TRBJ2-3; the D gene could be TRBD1 or TRBD2 (5 bases each). The germline V and J ends were trimmed by 7 bases and 3 bases, with 17 bases remaining between them. From germline, CDR1 is DFQATT and CDR2 SNEGSKA (reference sequence). The CDR3 is 14 amino acids. CDR3 sequence: CSVHPPGRTDTQYF. The CDR3 DNA is TGCAGTGTCCACCCCCCGGGACGGACAGATACGCAGTATTTT.

The rearrangement links TRBV28 to TRBJ1-1; a possible D gene is TRBD1 (6 bases). V lost 8 bases, J lost 0 bases, and 16 bases lay in between. CDR1 MDHEN and CDR2 SYDVKM come from the germline V gene. The CDR3 spans 15 residues. CDR3 amino acids: CASGGQLLMNTEAFF. CDR3 sequence (DNA): TGTGCCAGCGGGGGGCAGCTTCTCATGAACACTGAAGCTTTCTTT.

The chain links TRBV2 to TRBJ2-3, with 7 bases that match TRBD2. The CDR3 consists of 12 residues. J lost 8 bases, V lost 8 bases, and 7 bases had no gene match. CDR1 SNHLY and CDR2 FYNNEI come from the germline V gene. CDR3 sequence reads: CASLRERGTQYF. The CDR3 nucleotides read TGTGCCAGCTTGCGGGAGAGGGGTACGCAGTATTTT.

The gene calls are TRBV7-3 and TRBJ2-7, with 7 bases lining up with TRBD2. The CDR3 covers 14 residues. The V gene's germline CDR1 is SGHTA and CDR2 FQGTGA. The trim removed 1 base at V and 6 bases at J, leaving 6 bases unmatched. Here the CDR3 reads CASSLNGGGSEQYF. The CDR3 DNA reads as TGTGCCAGCAGCTTAAATGGAGGCGGGAGCGAGCAGTACTTC.

This clonotype was recorded at least ten times. The CDR3 DNA is TGTGCCAGCAGTTTATTCGGGGGGAACGAGCAGTACTTC. As protein: CASSLFGGNEQYF. This rearrangement joins TRBV28 to TRBJ2-7; TRBD2 matches at 7 bases. CDR1 MDHEN and CDR2 SYDVKM come from the germline V gene. This CDR3 comprises 13 residues. V lost 1 base to trimming and J lost 5 bases; unmatched junction nucleotides: 2. Drawing the rest from reference TRBV28 and TRBJ2-7, the complete variable domain is DVKVTQSSRYLVKRTGEKVFLECVQDMDHENMFWYRQDPGLGLRLIYFSYDVKMKEKGDIPEGYSVSREKKERFSLILESASTNQTSMYLCASSLFGGNEQYFGPGTRLTVT.

This clonotype was seen ten or more times. CDR3 nucleotides: TGTGCCAGCAGGGGGAACAAGTTCACACTGAACACTGAAGCTTTCTTT. Amino acids: CASRGNKFTLNTEAFF. The rearrangement uses TRBV11-2 and TRBJ1-1; D remains ambiguous. This CDR3 spans 16 amino acids. Germline V gene data show CDR1 as SGHAT and CDR2 as FQNNGV. V was clipped by 6 bases and J by 0 bases, with 17 bases between them.

V usage is TRBV4-1 and J usage is TRBJ1-4, with D possibly matching TRBD1 (5 bases). Trimming left V 8 bases short and J 5 bases short, with 18 bases between. CDR1 and CDR2 (germline): MGHRA, YSYEKL. This CDR3 is built from 15 residues. The CDR3 nucleotides are TGCGCCAGCTCGACCCCAGGGAAGAAGAATGAAAAACTGTTTTTT. It encodes CASSTPGKKNEKLFF.

This clonotype has a count of ten or more. The V gene is TRBV20-1, the J gene TRBJ2-1, with TRBD2 identical over 7 bases. This CDR3 has 16 amino acids. Germline assignment: CDR1 DFQATT and CDR2 SNEGSKA (reference sequence). Unmatched junction bases numbered 17, after V lost 5 bases and J lost 7 bases. For the CDR3, the DNA is TGCAGTGCTGGACCACCGGGAGGAATTGGCGGAAATGAGCAGTTCTTC. It yields the protein CSAGPPGGIGGNEQFF.

At least ten counts were recorded for this clonotype. This sequence joins TRBV20-1 and TRBJ2-5; D possibly corresponds to TRBD2 (5 bases). Trimming cost V 5 bases and J 5 bases, with 21 bases left between them. CDR1 DFQATT and CDR2 SNEGSKA come from the germline V gene (reference sequence). The CDR3 is 15 amino acids. The CDR3 sequence: CSAQSGLQRWETQYF. Written as DNA, the CDR3 is TGCAGTGCTCAAAGCGGACTCCAGCGGTGGGAGACCCAGTACTTC.

The chain is built from TRBV6-1 and TRBJ1-5; D is undetermined. CDR1 MNHNS and CDR2 SASEGT come from the germline V gene. V lost 4 bases, J lost 7 bases, and 14 bases lay in between. There are 14 residues in the CDR3. The CDR3 loop reads CASSGPIRRQPQHF. The CDR3 DNA reads TGTGCCAGCAGTGGCCCCATAAGAAGGCAGCCCCAGCATTTT.

The rearrangement uses TRBV29-1 and TRBJ2-1, with D perhaps TRBD2 (6 bases). CDR1 is SQVTM and CDR2 is ANQGSEA in the germline V gene. The CDR3 runs 14 residues. The ends were cut back, 5 bases at V and 5 bases at J, with 16 bases in the middle. In nucleotides, the CDR3 is TGCAGCGTTCCGACGGGAGACCTAAACAATGAGCAGTTCTTC. It translates to CSVPTGDLNNEQFF.

The rearrangement uses TRBV29-1 and TRBJ2-7; D is uncertain. V lost 7 bases to trimming and J lost 5 bases, with 18 bases between them. CDR1 and CDR2 (germline): SQVTM, ANQGSEA. The CDR3 consists of 13 residues. The CDR3 DNA is TGCAGCGCCCTCGCCCTTGAGTTGCACGAGCAGTACTTC. Translated: CSALALELHEQYF.